Shown below are 15 T cell receptor beta chains from a single sample sequenced in a study of control samples from healthy donors and cancer patients. Produced via immunoSEQ multiplex PCR; TCRdb's table is partial and in-frame only. The sample has roughly 150,000 clones, around 88% seen once; the top ten hold about 1.7%. Input material: blood. These receptors were collected from a man younger than 35 in good health.

V and J are TRBV7-3 and TRBJ1-6; D is unresolved. The CDR3 totals 13 residues. The germline CDR1 and CDR2 sequences are SGHTA and FQGTGA. With 3 bases removed from V and 7 bases from J, the gap between germline ends came to 7 bases. The CDR3 DNA is TGTGCCAGCAGCTTGGACGGGAATTCACCCCTCCACTTT. It yields the protein CASSLDGNSPLHF.

The chain joins TRBV19 to TRBJ2-1; 10 positions match TRBD2. J gave up 4 bases and V 4 bases, and 13 bases lay outside the gene matches. Germline CDR1 is LNHDA and CDR2 is SQIVND (reference sequence). The CDR3 has 18 amino acids. Here the CDR3 reads CASSTRAGGATEYNEQFF. The CDR3 coding sequence is TGTGCCAGTAGTACCCGAGCGGGGGGGGCGACCGAGTACAATGAGCAGTTCTTC.

The CDR3 sequence: CSVTWTREGYTF. The CDR3 bases are TGCAGCGTTACATGGACCCGCGAAGGCTACACCTTC. The chain joins TRBV29-1 to TRBJ1-2; unclear D gene. V was clipped by 5 bases and J by 8 bases, with 15 bases between them. The CDR3 has 12 amino acids. Germline CDR1 reads SQVTM; CDR2 reads ANQGSEA.

In its sample, this clone was seen once. The rearrangement links TRBV18 to TRBJ1-2; 10 bases align to TRBD1. Germline lookup yields CDR1 KGHSH and CDR2 LQKENI. Trimming cost V 2 bases and J 6 bases; bases outside gene matches: 6. The CDR3 contains 15 residues. The CDR3 bases are TGTGCCAGCTCACCAGACGACAGGGGGCGAAATGGCTACACCTTC. Translation gives CASSPDDRGRNGYTF.

The CDR3 spells CASSYSKETQYF. CDR3 coding DNA: TGTGCCAGCAGTTACTCGAAGGAGACCCAGTACTTC. V is TRBV6-5 and J is TRBJ2-5; D unresolved. Germline V gene sequence: CDR1 MNHEY, CDR2 SVGAGI. This CDR3 comprises 12 residues. V was trimmed by 0 bases and J by 5 bases, leaving 4 bases between them.

The chain joins TRBV6-4 to TRBJ2-2; D not certain. Germline V gene lookup returns CDR1 MRHNA and CDR2 SNTAGT. The V gene lost 6 bases and the J gene lost 4 bases, with 9 bases spanning the gap. The CDR3 extends over 13 amino acids. The CDR3 sequence: CASSEEITGELFF. The CDR3 nucleotides read TGTGCCAGCAGCGAGGAGATCACCGGGGAGCTGTTTTTT.

The chain employs TRBV5-6 and TRBJ1-1; D remains unclear. Trimming stripped 2 bases from V and 0 bases from J, with 8 bases between. The CDR3 covers 14 residues. The germline V gene has CDR1 SGHDT and CDR2 YYEEEE. Here the CDR3 reads CASSLKPMNTEAFF. The CDR3 nucleotides read TGTGCCAGCAGCTTAAAACCGATGAACACTGAAGCTTTCTTT.

The chain combines TRBV5-8 with TRBJ2-5, with 14 bases aligning to TRBD2. Unmatched junction bases numbered 6, after V lost 2 bases and J lost 6 bases. CDR3 length: 16 amino acids. CDR1 SGHTS and CDR2 YDEGEE come from the germline V gene. The CDR3, as DNA: TGTGCCAGCAGCTTTGGAGGGACTAGCGGGGGAAAGACCCAGTACTTC. Its translation: CASSFGGTSGGKTQYF.

The chain couples TRBV5-1 to TRBJ2-3; the D gene is possibly TRBD1 (6 bases). The CDR3 covers 17 residues. The V end lost 4 bases, the J end lost 2 bases, and 20 bases lay between the germline ends. The germline gives CDR1 SGHRS, CDR2 YFSETQ. CDR3 region: CASSAALQGPLTDTQYF. CDR3 DNA: TGCGCCAGCAGCGCTGCTTTACAGGGTCCCCTCACAGATACGCAGTATTTT.

This clone was observed a single time. V gene TRBV28 combines with J gene TRBJ2-7, with 8 positions matching TRBD1. Germline V gene sequence: CDR1 MDHEN, CDR2 SYDVKM. This CDR3 has 15 amino acids. Losses at the gene ends were 3 bases for V and 4 bases for J; bases not matched to a gene: 8. The CDR3 spells CASSFRQGIGYEQYF. CDR3 sequence (DNA): TGTGCCAGCAGTTTCCGACAGGGGATCGGGTACGAGCAGTACTTC.

In DNA form, the CDR3 reads TGTGCCAGCAGCTTAAGACCAGGGGGTAATGAGCAGTTCTTC. Translating it yields CASSLRPGGNEQFF. This chain links TRBV7-2 with TRBJ2-1, with TRBD1 matching 7 bases. With 2 bases clipped from V and 7 bases from J, the junction kept 5 bases outside the gene matches. CDR1 and CDR2 (germline): SGHTA, FQGNSA. The CDR3 is made up of 14 amino acids.

The chain uses TRBV2 and TRBJ1-1; maybe TRBD1 (6 bases). The length of the CDR3 is 15 residues. Trimming took 6 bases from V and 1 from J, leaving 15 bases between them. Germline V gene sequence: CDR1 SNHLY, CDR2 FYNNEI. The chain's CDR3 is CASRVSGQPNTEAFF. CDR3 DNA: TGTGCCAGCAGAGTAAGTGGACAGCCGAACACTGAAGCTTTCTTT. Full variable domain (missing parts from reference TRBV2 and TRBJ1-1): EPEVTQTPSHQVTQMGQEVILRCVPISNHLYFYWYRQILGQKVEFLVSFYNNEISEKSEIFDDQFSVERPDGSNFTLKIRSTKLEDSAMYFCASRVSGQPNTEAFFGQGTRLTVV.

This chain uses TRBV7-2 with TRBJ2-5; tentatively, D is TRBD2 (6 bases). This CDR3 comprises 13 residues. Germline V gene sequence: CDR1 SGHTA, CDR2 FQGNSA. V dropped 6 bases and J dropped 2 bases, with 10 bases sitting between them. The CDR3 nucleotides are TGTGCCAGCAGGCGGGGTGGGCAAGAGACCCAGTACTTC. Its protein product is CASRRGGQETQYF.

The chain joins TRBV12-3 or TRBV12-4 to TRBJ1-6; 8 bases match TRBD1. The CDR3 totals 13 residues. The V and J ends lost 6 bases and 6 bases, in that order; junction bases with no gene match: 1. The CDR3 nucleotides read TGTGCCAGCAGGGACAGGGCTAATTCACCCCTCCACTTT. It specifies CASRDRANSPLHF.

This chain uses TRBV27 with TRBJ1-2, with D possibly being TRBD1 (6 bases). Per the germline V gene, CDR1 is MNHEY and CDR2 is SMNVEV (reference sequence). Deletions cut 2 bases from V and 4 bases from J, with 11 bases between. This CDR3 contains 14 residues. In nucleotides, the CDR3 is TGTGCCAGCAGTTTAAACAGGGAAAGCTATGGCTACACCTTC. Translated: CASSLNRESYGYTF.